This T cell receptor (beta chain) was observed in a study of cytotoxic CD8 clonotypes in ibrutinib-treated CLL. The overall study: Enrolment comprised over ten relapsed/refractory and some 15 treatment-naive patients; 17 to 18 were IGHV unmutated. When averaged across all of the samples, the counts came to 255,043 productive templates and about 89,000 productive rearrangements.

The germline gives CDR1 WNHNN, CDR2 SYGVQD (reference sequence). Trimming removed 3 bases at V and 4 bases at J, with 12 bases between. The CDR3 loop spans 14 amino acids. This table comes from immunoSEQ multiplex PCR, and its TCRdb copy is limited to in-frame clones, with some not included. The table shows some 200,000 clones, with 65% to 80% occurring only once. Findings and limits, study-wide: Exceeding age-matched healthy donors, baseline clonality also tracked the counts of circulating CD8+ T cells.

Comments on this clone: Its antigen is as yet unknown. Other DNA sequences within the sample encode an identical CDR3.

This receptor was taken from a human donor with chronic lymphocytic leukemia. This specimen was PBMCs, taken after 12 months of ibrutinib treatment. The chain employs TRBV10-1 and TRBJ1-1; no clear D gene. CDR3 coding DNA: TGCGCCAGCAGTGATTGGGGAGAGGGCACTGAAGCTTTCTTT. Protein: CASSDWGEGTEAFF.